The present entry profiles one T cell receptor (beta chain) with its context. Its target is unknown. The germline CDR1 and CDR2 sequences are MDHEN and SYDVKM. The CDR3 is 15 residues long. The ends lost 5 bases at V and 4 bases at J; junction bases unmatched: 7. The source of the sample is a study of shared clonotypes between healthy human individuals. Overall study results and limits: Roughly 5% of naive CD4 clonotypes were common to a few donors. Large sequencing depth failed to make sorted-subset sequencing complete, rarefaction showed.

Investigators divided CD4+ cells into CD45RA+ naive and CD45RA-negative memory subsets. In the source study's methods: Junction-only immunoSEQ data arrived without quality scores, meaning filtering differed. The assay was immunoSEQ multiplex PCR, and TCRdb's table has in-frame clones only and misses some. The V and J calls and clone size come from that table; D and trimming were worked out from the DNA. Among roughly 500,000 clones listed, about 96% were seen once. The sequencing input was naive CD4+ T cells sorted from blood. Documented subset: CD45RA+ positively selected. This receptor was taken from a woman between 25 and 40 years old in good health. The V gene is TRBV28, the J gene TRBJ2-5; 10 nucleotides line up with TRBD1. The CDR3 DNA is TGTGCCAGCAGTATCGGACAGGGGGGAGCAGAGACCCAGTACTTC. This encodes CASSIGQGGAETQYF.